One TCR beta chain is described in this entry. Its specificity is not known. The CDR3 spans 13 residues. Germline V CDR1 and CDR2: SGHRS, YFSETQ. V was pared by 4 bases and J by 3 bases, with 1 base of the junction left unmatched. This specimen comes from a study of cytomegalovirus exposure and HLA in healthy donors. On the study more broadly: Around 200 million T cells yielded some 100 million unique TCR beta sequences, as an earlier analysis found. Broader study findings: In most subjects, TCR beta sequences reportedly gave accurate predictions of HLA-A and HLA-B alleles.

PCR was performed using 60 Vbeta and 13 Jbeta primers. Produced via immunoSEQ multiplex PCR; TCRdb's table is partial and in-frame only. This sample has about 130,000 clones, with 80% found just once. This rearrangement joins TRBV5-1 to TRBJ1-3; 7 bases map to TRBD1. The TCR sequence derives from a middle-aged man in good health and CMV-seronegative. Sequenced sample: PBMCs. CDR3 protein: CASSGDSGNTIYF. The CDR3 DNA follows: TGCGCCAGCAGCGGGGACAGTGGAAACACCATATATTTT.